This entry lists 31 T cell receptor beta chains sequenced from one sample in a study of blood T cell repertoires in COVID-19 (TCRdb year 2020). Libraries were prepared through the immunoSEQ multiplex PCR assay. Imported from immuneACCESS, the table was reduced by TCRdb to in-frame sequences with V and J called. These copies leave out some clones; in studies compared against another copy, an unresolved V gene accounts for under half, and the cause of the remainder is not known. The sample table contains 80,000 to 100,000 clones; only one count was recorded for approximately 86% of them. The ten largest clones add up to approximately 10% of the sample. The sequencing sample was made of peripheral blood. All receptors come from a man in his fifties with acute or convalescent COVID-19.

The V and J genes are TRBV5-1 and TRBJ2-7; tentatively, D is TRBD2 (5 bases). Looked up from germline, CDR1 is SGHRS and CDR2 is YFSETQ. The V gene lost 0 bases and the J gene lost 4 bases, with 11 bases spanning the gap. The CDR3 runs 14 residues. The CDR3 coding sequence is TGCGCCAGCAGCTTGGGGACTTTTCGGTACGAGCAGTACTTC. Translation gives CASSLGTFRYEQYF.

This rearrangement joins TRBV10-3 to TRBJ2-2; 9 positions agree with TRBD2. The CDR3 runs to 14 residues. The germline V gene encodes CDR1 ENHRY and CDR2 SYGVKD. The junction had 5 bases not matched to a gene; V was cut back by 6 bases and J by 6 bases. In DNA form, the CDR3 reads TGTGCCATCAGCCGGGGACTAGCCCCCGGGGAGCTGTTTTTT. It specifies CAISRGLAPGELFF.

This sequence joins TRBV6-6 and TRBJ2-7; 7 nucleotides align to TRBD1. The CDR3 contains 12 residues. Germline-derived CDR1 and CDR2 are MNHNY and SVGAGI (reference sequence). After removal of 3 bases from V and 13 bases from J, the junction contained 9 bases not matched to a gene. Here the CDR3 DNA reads TGTGCCAGCAGTTATACCCAAGGGGGCCGCTACTTC. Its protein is CASSYTQGGRYF.

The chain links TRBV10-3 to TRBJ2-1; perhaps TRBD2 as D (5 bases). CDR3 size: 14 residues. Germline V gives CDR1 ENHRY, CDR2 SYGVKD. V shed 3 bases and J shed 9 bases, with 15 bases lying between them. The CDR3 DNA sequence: TGTGCCATCAGTGAAGCGGAAGAGTCTTCTGAGCAGTTCTTC. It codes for CAISEAEESSEQFF.

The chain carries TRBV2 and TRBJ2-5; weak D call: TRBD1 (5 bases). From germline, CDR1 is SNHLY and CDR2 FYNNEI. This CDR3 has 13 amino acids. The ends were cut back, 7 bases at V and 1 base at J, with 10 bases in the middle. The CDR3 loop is CASTPGFQETQYF. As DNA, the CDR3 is TGTGCCAGCACGCCAGGGTTCCAAGAGACCCAGTACTTC.

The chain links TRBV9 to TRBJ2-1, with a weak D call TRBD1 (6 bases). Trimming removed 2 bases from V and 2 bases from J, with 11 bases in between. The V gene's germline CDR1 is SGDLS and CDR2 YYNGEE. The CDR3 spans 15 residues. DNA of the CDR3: TGTGCCAGCAGCGTCCGGACAGTAACCTACAATGAGCAGTTCTTC. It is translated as CASSVRTVTYNEQFF.

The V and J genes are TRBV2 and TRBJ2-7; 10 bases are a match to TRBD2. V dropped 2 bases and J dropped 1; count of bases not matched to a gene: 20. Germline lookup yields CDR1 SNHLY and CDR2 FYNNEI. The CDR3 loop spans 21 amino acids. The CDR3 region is CASSEPLRLAGVQVRSYEQYF. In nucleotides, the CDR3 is TGTGCCAGCAGTGAACCACTGAGGCTAGCGGGAGTTCAGGTTCGTTCCTACGAGCAGTACTTC. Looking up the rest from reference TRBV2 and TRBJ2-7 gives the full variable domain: EPEVTQTPSHQVTQMGQEVILRCVPISNHLYFYWYRQILGQKVEFLVSFYNNEISEKSEIFDDQFSVERPDGSNFTLKIRSTKLEDSAMYFCASSEPLRLAGVQVRSYEQYFGPGTRLTVT.

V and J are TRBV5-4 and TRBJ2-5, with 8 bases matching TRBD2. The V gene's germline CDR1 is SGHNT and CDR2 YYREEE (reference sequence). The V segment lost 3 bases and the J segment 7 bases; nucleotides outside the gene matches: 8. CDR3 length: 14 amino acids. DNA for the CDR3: TGTGCCAGCAGCTCCAGCGGGAGTGTTGGGACCCAGTACTTC. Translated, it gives CASSSSGSVGTQYF.

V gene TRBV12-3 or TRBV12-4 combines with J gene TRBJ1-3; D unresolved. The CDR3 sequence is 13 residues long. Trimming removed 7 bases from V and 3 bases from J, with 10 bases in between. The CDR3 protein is CASNQRLGNTIYF. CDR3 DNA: TGTGCCAGCAACCAGAGGCTTGGAAACACCATATATTTT.

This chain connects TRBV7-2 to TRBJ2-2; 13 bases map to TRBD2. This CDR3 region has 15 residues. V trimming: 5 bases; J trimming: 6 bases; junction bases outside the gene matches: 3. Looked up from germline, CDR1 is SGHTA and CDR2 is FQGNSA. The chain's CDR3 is CASSPGTSGAGELFF. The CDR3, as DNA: TGTGCCAGCAGCCCCGGGACTAGCGGGGCCGGGGAGCTGTTTTTT.

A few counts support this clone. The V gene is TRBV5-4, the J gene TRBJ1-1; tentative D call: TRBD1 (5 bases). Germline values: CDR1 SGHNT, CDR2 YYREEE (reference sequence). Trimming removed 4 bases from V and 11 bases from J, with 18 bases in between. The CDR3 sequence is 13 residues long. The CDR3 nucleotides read TGTGCCAGCAGCCTAAGACAGCAAGATATCGCTTTCTTT. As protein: CASSLRQQDIAFF.

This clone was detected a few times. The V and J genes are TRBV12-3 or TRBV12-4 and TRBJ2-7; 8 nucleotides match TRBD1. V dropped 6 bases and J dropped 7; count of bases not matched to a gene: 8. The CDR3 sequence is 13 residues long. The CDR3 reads CASRPGQVGEQYF. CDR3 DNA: TGTGCCAGCAGACCGGGACAGGTTGGTGAGCAGTACTTC.

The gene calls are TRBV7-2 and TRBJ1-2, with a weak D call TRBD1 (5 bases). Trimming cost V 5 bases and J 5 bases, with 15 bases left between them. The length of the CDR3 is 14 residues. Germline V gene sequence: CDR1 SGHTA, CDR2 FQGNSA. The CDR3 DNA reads TGTGCCAGCAGCCCCGCACGTGGGGCGTATGGCTACACCTTC. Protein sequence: CASSPARGAYGYTF.

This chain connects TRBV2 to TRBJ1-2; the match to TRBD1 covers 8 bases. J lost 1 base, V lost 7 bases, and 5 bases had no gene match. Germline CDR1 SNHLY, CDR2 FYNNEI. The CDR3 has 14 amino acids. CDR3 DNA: TGTGCCAGCAAGGGACAGGTGCTTAACTATGGCTACACCTTC. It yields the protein CASKGQVLNYGYTF.

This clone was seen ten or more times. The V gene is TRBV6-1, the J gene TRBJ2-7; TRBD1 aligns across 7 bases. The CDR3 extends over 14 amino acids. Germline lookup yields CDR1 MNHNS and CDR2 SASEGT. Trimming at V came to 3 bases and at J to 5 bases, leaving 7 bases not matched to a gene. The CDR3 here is CASSDPGGKDEQYF. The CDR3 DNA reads TGTGCCAGCAGTGATCCAGGGGGAAAAGACGAGCAGTACTTC.

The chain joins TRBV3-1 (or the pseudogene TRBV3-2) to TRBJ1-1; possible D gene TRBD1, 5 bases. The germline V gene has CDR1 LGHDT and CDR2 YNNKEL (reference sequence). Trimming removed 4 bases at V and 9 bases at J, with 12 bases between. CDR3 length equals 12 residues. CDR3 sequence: CASSPTVGQAFF. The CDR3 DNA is TGTGCCAGCAGCCCGACAGTGGGGCAAGCTTTCTTT.

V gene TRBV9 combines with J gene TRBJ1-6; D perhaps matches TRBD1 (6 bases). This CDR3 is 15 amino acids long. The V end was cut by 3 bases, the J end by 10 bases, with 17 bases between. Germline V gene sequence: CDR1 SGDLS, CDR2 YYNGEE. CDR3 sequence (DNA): TGTGCCAGCAGCGGGCAGGACAGAACTAGGTCACCCCTCCACTTT. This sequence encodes CASSGQDRTRSPLHF.

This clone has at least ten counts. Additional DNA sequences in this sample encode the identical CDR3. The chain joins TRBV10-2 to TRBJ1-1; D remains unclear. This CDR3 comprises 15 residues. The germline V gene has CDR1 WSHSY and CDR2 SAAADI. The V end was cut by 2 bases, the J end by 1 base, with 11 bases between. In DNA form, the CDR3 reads TGCGCCAGCAGTGAGGCGGACTGGGGGAACACTGAAGCTTTCTTT. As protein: CASSEADWGNTEAFF.

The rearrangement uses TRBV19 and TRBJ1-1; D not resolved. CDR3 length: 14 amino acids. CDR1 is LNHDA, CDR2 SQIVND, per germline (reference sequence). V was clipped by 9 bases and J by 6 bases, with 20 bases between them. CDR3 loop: CASLPPMTQAEAFF. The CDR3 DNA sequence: TGTGCCAGCCTTCCCCCGATGACTCAAGCTGAAGCTTTCTTT.

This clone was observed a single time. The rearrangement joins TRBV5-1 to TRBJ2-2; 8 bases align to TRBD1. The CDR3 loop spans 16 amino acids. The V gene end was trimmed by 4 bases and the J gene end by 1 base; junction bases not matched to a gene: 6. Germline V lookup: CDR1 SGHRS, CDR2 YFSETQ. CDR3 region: CASSVPQGVNTGELFF. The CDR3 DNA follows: TGCGCCAGCAGCGTCCCACAGGGGGTGAACACCGGGGAGCTGTTTTTT.

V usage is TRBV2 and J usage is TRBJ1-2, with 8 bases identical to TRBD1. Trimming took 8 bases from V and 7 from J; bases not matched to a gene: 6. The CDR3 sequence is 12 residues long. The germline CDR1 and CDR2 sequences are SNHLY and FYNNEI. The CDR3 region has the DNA TGTGCCAGCCGCAGGGGGCAGGGTGGCTACACCTTC. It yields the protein CASRRGQGGYTF.

The CDR3 is CASSLWGGDRVTLSYEQYF. CDR3 in DNA: TGTGCCAGCAGCTTGTGGGGCGGGGACAGGGTGACCCTGTCCTACGAGCAGTACTTC. V is TRBV5-6 and J is TRBJ2-7; 9 nucleotides line up with TRBD1. The CDR3 is made up of 19 amino acids. V dropped 1 base and J dropped 1; count of bases not matched to a gene: 15. The germline CDR1 and CDR2 sequences are SGHDT and YYEEEE.

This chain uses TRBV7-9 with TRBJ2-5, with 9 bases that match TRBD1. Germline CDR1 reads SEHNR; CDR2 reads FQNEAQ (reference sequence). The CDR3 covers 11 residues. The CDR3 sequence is CASQGAETQYF. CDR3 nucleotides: TGTGCGTCACAGGGGGCAGAGACCCAGTACTTC. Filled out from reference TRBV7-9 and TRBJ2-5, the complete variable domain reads DTGVSQNPRHKITKRGQNVTFRCDPISEHNRLYWYRQTLGQGPEFLTYFQNEAQLEKSRLLSDRFSAERPKGSFSTLEIQRTEQGDSAMYLCASQGAETQYFGPGTRLLVL.

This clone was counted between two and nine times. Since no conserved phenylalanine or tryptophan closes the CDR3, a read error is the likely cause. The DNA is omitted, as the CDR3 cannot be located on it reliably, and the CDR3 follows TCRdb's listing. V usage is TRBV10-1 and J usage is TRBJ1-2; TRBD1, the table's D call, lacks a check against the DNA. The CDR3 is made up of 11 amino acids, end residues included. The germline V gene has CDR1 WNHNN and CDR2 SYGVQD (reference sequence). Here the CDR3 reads CASSRGKVALR.

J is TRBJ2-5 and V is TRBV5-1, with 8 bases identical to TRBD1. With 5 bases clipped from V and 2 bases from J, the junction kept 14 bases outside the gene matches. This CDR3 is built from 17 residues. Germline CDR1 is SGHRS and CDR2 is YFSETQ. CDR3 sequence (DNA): TGCGCCAGCAGGACAGGGGCATATGGAGTTTTACAAGAGACCCAGTACTTC. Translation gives CASRTGAYGVLQETQYF. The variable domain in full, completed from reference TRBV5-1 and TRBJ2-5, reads KAGVTQTPRYLIKTRGQQVTLSCSPISGHRSVSWYQQTPGQGLQFLFEYFSETQRNKGNFPGRFSGRQFSNSRSEMNVSTLELGDSALYLCASRTGAYGVLQETQYFGPGTRLLVL.

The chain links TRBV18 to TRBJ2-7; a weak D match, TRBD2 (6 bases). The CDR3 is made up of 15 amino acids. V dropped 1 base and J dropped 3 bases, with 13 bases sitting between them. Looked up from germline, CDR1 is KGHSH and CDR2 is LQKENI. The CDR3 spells CASSPLQGRNYEQYF. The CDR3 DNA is TGTGCCAGCTCACCACTACAAGGGAGGAACTACGAGCAGTACTTC.

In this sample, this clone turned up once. For the CDR3, the DNA is TGTGCCAGCAGCCCCCGACTAGCGCTATCTCAAGAGACCCAGTACTTC. Amino acid sequence: CASSPRLALSQETQYF. This chain links TRBV3-1 (or the pseudogene TRBV3-2) with TRBJ2-5, with 8 nucleotides matching TRBD2. CDR1 is LGHDT and CDR2 is YNNKEL in the germline V gene (reference sequence). The J segment lost 2 bases and the V segment lost 4 bases, leaving 9 bases of the junction unmatched. The CDR3 consists of 16 residues.

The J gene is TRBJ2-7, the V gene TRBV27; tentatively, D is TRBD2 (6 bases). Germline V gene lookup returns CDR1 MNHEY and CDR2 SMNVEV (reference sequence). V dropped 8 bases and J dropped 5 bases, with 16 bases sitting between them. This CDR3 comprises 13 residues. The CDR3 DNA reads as TGTGCCAGCCACGACGGGGGACGGGACGAGCAGTACTTC. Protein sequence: CASHDGGRDEQYF.

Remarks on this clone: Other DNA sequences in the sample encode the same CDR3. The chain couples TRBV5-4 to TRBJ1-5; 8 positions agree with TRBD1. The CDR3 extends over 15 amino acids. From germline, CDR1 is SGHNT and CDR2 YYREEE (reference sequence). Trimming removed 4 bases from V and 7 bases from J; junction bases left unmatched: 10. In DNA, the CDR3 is TGTGCCAGCAGCCCAGGGACAGGTGGAAACCAGCCCCAGCATTTT. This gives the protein CASSPGTGGNQPQHF.

The CDR3, as DNA: TGTGCCAGCAGCCAAGATCCCAGGCGAATATTGAACACTGAAGCTTTCTTT. This codes for CASSQDPRRILNTEAFF. This chain links TRBV3-1 (or the pseudogene TRBV3-2) with TRBJ1-1, with D hard to call. The CDR3 is made up of 17 amino acids. V was trimmed by 0 bases and J by 0 bases, leaving 14 bases between them. Germline CDR1 reads LGHDT; CDR2 reads YNNKEL (reference sequence).

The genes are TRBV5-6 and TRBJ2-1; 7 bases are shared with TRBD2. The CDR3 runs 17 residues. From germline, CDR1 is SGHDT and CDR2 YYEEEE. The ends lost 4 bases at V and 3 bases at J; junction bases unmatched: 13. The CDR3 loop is CASSLSGRGGYYNEQFF. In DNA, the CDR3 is TGTGCCAGCAGCCTCTCTGGCCGGGGAGGGTACTACAATGAGCAGTTCTTC.